The 8 T cell receptor beta chains in this list originate from one sample, sequenced in a study of blood T cell repertoires in COVID-19. Profiling relied on immunoSEQ multiplex PCR, and the TCRdb table lists in-frame clones only, not all of them. This table has about 230,000 clones, roughly 83% appearing once. Specimen: peripheral blood. The receptors were sampled from a woman in her seventies with active or convalescent COVID-19.

The chain links TRBV5-6 to TRBJ1-4; unclear D gene. V was shortened by 4 bases and J by 1 base, with 8 bases between the two germline ends. The length of the CDR3 is 14 residues. CDR1 SGHDT and CDR2 YYEEEE come from the germline V gene. This chain's CDR3 is CASSAVVTNEKLFF. The CDR3 bases are TGTGCCAGCAGCGCGGTAGTAACTAATGAAAAACTGTTTTTT.

V and J are TRBV25-1 and TRBJ2-1; TRBD1 agrees at 7 bases. The V segment lost 1 base and the J segment 6 bases; nucleotides outside the gene matches: 9. The length of the CDR3 is 16 residues. From germline, CDR1 is MGHDK and CDR2 SYGVNS. In DNA form, the CDR3 reads TGTGCCAGCAGTGAATTTGACACAGGGGCGGGCAATGAGCAGTTCTTC. Its protein is CASSEFDTGAGNEQFF.

The chain employs TRBV6-5 and TRBJ1-1, with D uncertain. The germline gives CDR1 MNHEY, CDR2 SVGAGI. Trimming pared 5 bases from V and 1 base from J, leaving 11 bases between. CDR3 length: 14 residues. The CDR3, as DNA: TGTGCCAGCAGTATTGTCTTCTCGAACACTGAAGCTTTCTTT. Translated: CASSIVFSNTEAFF.

Only one count was recorded for this clone. This chain connects TRBV3-1 (or the pseudogene TRBV3-2) to TRBJ1-3, with TRBD1 matching 9 bases. The V gene's germline CDR1 is LGHDT and CDR2 YNNKEL (reference sequence). Trimming took 2 bases from V and 2 from J; bases not matched to a gene: 1. CDR3 length: 15 residues. CDR3 coding DNA: TGTGCCAGCAGCCAAACAGGGGGCCCTGGAAACACCATATATTTT. Its translation is CASSQTGGPGNTIYF.

V gene TRBV7-8 combines with J gene TRBJ2-7, with 9 bases lining up with TRBD2. V shed 2 bases and J 2 bases; nucleotides not matched to a gene: 7. CDR1 is SGHVS, CDR2 FQNEAQ, per germline. This CDR3 contains 16 residues. This CDR3 reads CASSLSIAGDTYEQYF. CDR3 in DNA: TGTGCCAGCAGCTTATCGATAGCGGGAGATACCTACGAGCAGTACTTC.

This clone was seen just once. V is TRBV5-1 and J is TRBJ2-3; 12 nucleotides line up with TRBD1. Germline CDR1 and CDR2: SGHRS and YFSETQ. Trimming took 7 bases from V and 6 from J; bases not matched to a gene: 6. The CDR3 is 14 residues long. Here the CDR3 reads CASGAGTGGDTQYF. CDR3 nucleotide sequence: TGCGCCAGCGGGGCCGGGACAGGGGGCGATACGCAGTATTTT.

The rearrangement uses TRBV10-3 and TRBJ2-2; D is perhaps TRBD2 (6 bases). V dropped 2 bases and J dropped 3 bases, with 13 bases sitting between them. Germline V lookup: CDR1 ENHRY, CDR2 SYGVKD. The CDR3 consists of 16 residues. CDR3 amino acids: CAISEIGVADTGELFF. The CDR3, as DNA: TGTGCCATCAGTGAGATTGGAGTAGCGGACACCGGGGAGCTGTTTTTT.

This clone appeared a few times. The gene calls are TRBV28 and TRBJ1-6; D is unclear. The CDR3 has 16 amino acids. Germline lookup yields CDR1 MDHEN and CDR2 SYDVKM. The V end was cut by 3 bases, the J end by 6 bases, with 15 bases between. The CDR3 nucleotides are TGTGCCAGCAGTTTGGAACAGCACCAATCTAATTCACCCCTCCACTTT. It encodes CASSLEQHQSNSPLHF.